Below, one TCR beta chain is given with its context. Ten or more counts support this clonotype. Its antigen is not yet known. Base qualities are missing; no much larger clone stands one base away. V is pruned by 6 bases and J by 0 bases, leaving 6 bases of the junction without a gene match. The CDR3 has 17 amino acids, counting the end cysteine and phenylalanine. The kept DNA is CDR3 alone, 51 bases in frame from the first base. This entry is derived from a study of regulatory T cells in long-lasting Graves disease (dated by TCRdb to the early 2020s). Describing the broader study: Persistent Graves' disease meant more than 5 years of antithyroid drug treatment with TSH receptor autoantibodies that stayed positive. In the clinical cohort, patients with persistent Graves' disease had used antithyroid drugs for an average of approximately eleven years. TCR sequencing covered roughly 13 persistent and 20 newly diagnosed Graves' disease patients, around 33 samples in total. Peripheral blood TCR sequencing and RNA sequencing compared persistent Graves' disease patients with newly diagnosed Graves' disease patients. The study was registered as a clinical trial and conducted in China.

The time point label here, explained by the study, means: persistent/refractory GD, antithyroid drugs over 5 years with positive TRAb. RNA was extracted from PBMCs in TRIzol for both TCR sequencing and RNA sequencing. Graves' disease was diagnosed according to American Thyroid Association guidelines. Recruitment of patients was carried out at an endocrinology department in Xi'an, China. Each patient gave approximately 9 milliliters of peripheral blood, collected in an EDTA anticoagulant tube. PBMCs were isolated by Ficoll Paque Plus density gradient separation without further T cell sorting. An Agilent 2100 Bioanalyzer and agarose gel were used to assess RNA quality, and a NanoDrop 2000 was used to measure RNA concentration. Library preparation was by multiplex PCR. Instrument used: Illumina HiSeq 4000. To build TCR beta libraries, CDR3 regions were amplified by Arm-PCR using iRepertoire HTBI primers. Before sequencing, the PCR products underwent gel purification. As for the original processing: Gene usage analysis of CDR3 amino acid clonotypes used the 55 to 65 TRBV and about 15 TRBJ segments found across samples. COPE and FqMerger were used to merge filtered high-quality paired reads into contigs. BLAST was used to align contigs to IMGT TRBV, TRBD and TRBJ reference genes, with CDR3 defined following IMGT. Clonotypes above 0.1% frequency were classified as highly expanded clones. Shannon entropy was used to measure repertoire diversity, and the Gini coefficient was used to measure V-J evenness. Public clonotypes were defined as clonotypes shared by more than one individual. The public reads were quality trimmed at Q25 with fastp and then assembled into clones with MiXCR by TCRdb, keeping productive beta chains. Each record represents a unique CDR3 protein, reported with the most common genes and DNA among its rows. TCRdb's processing, not the authors', yielded these V and J calls. Recorded for this sample are hundreds of thousands of distinct CDR3 sequences; 20% to 25% of them occurred a single time. The top ten clonotypes cover 7.8% of the sample.

Summary of the overall study and its limitations: Persistent patients shared more public clonotypes among themselves (around 2,500) than newly diagnosed patients did (about 970). Because the primary lesion, thyroid tissue, could not be accessed, the study looked at peripheral blood alone. The authors acknowledged the small sample size as a limitation that may reduce accuracy. Preferential use of TRBV28, TRBJ1-2 and TRBJ2-5 was observed in persistent disease, whereas TRBV20-1 and TRBJ2-1 were favored in newly diagnosed disease. Sequencing and analysis were restricted to the TCR beta chain. Lower TCR Shannon entropy and fewer highly expanded clones were observed in persistent Graves' disease patients than in newly diagnosed patients, which suggested clonal expansion.

The material sequenced was peripheral blood mononuclear cells (PBMCs), taken when the disease was refractory, from a patient treated with antithyroid drugs. This sequence uses TRBV12-3 or TRBV12-4 and TRBJ2-5, with 14 bases aligning to TRBD2. The sequence derives from a female donor with Graves disease. The CDR3: CASSLGGLAGDQETQYF. The DNA sequence is given as TGTGCCAGCAGCCTTGGGGGACTAGCGGGAGACCAAGAGACCCAGTACTTC.